Below, 6 T cell receptor beta chains from the same sample are listed, as sequenced in a study of T-cell reconstitution after alpha-beta-depleted transplantation in children. Unique molecular identifiers tagged the TCRbeta library. Each CDR3 protein is one row after TCRdb ran MiXCR on the PCR reads. The sample has approximately 350,000 distinct CDR3 sequences, 10% seen once. This material consisted of PBMCs from the stem cell graft donor, taken from the stem cell graft. The receptors originated from a human donor who donated a stem cell graft to a child with acute lymphoblastic leukemia.

This clonotype was seen more than once but under ten times. The V call is TRBV18, the J call TRBJ1-5; D gene uncertain. The V end was cut by 2 bases, the J end by 0 bases, with 23 bases between. CDR1 and CDR2 (germline): KGHSH, LQKENI. CDR3 length: 20 residues. The CDR3 loop reads CASSPRIGSAGSNSNQPQHF. CDR3 nucleotide sequence: TGTGCCAGCTCACCAAGGATCGGGAGCGCGGGAAGCAATAGCAATCAGCCCCAGCATTTT.

V gene TRBV28 combines with J gene TRBJ2-7; D remains unclear. Trimming cost V 3 bases and J 5 bases, with 17 bases left between them. CDR1 is MDHEN, CDR2 SYDVKM, per germline. The CDR3 spans 15 residues. In DNA, the CDR3 is TGTGCCAGCAGTTTGGGTCTAATTCGTTCCCACGAGCAGTACTTC. It codes for CASSLGLIRSHEQYF.

This clonotype has a handful of counts. The chain links TRBV29-1 to TRBJ1-2, with TRBD1 identical over 7 bases. The CDR3 totals 15 residues. In germline, CDR1 is SQVTM, CDR2 ANQGSEA. V shed 6 bases, J shed 5 bases, and the junction held 15 bases outside the gene matches. CDR3 coding DNA: TGCAGCGTGGGCGTCGCCAGGGGGGCGACATATGGCTACACCTTC. The encoded protein is CSVGVARGATYGYTF. Using reference TRBV29-1 and TRBJ1-2 for the parts outside the CDR3, the full variable domain is SAVISQKPSRDICQRGTSLTIQCQVDSQVTMMFWYRQQPGQSLTLIATANQGSEATYESGFVIDKFPISRPNLTFSTLTVSNMSPEDSSIYLCSVGVARGATYGYTFGSGTRLTVV.

This clonotype was seen ten or more times. This chain joins TRBV12-3 or TRBV12-4 and TRBJ1-5, with 7 positions matching TRBD1. This CDR3 is 16 amino acids long. The V gene end was trimmed by 5 bases and the J gene end by 5 bases; junction bases not matched to a gene: 12. CDR3 bases: TGTGCCAGCAGTCCCCTCACCTACAGGGGTTATCAGCCCCAGCATTTT. Its protein product is CASSPLTYRGYQPQHF.

This clonotype was seen many times. The chain carries TRBV4-1 and TRBJ2-2; D might be TRBD1 (6 bases). CDR1 MGHRA and CDR2 YSYEKL come from the germline V gene. This CDR3 has 17 residues. V dropped 0 bases and J dropped 0 bases, with 11 bases sitting between them. The CDR3 loop is CASSQDRNRANTGELFF. The CDR3 nucleotides are TGCGCCAGCAGCCAAGATCGGAACAGGGCGAACACCGGGGAGCTGTTTTTT.

The chain employs TRBV7-9 and TRBJ2-7, with D uncertain. Germline assignment: CDR1 SEHNR and CDR2 FQNEAQ (reference sequence). This CDR3 region has 15 residues. The V gene lost 4 bases and the J gene lost 0 bases, with 13 bases spanning the gap. CDR3 nucleotide sequence: TGTGCCAGCAGCTCCGGACGGTGGTACTCCTACGAGCAGTACTTC. Residues: CASSSGRWYSYEQYF.